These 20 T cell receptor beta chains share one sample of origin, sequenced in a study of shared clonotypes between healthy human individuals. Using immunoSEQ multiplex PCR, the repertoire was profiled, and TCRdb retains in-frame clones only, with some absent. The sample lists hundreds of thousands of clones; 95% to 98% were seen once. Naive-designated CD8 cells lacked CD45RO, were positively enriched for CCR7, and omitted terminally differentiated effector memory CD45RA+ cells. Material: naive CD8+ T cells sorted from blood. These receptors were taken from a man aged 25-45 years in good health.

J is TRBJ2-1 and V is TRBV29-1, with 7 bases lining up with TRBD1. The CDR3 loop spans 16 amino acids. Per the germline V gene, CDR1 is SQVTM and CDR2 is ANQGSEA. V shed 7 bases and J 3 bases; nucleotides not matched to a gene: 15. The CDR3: CSARGAQWDSYNEQFF. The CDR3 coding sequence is TGCAGCGCCCGAGGAGCGCAATGGGACAGCTACAATGAGCAGTTCTTC.

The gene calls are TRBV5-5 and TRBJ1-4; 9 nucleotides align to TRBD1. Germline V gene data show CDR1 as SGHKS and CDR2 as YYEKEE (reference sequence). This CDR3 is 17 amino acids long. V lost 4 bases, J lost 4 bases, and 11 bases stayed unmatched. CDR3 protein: CASSRPGTGTHNEKLFF. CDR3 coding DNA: TGTGCCAGCAGCCGTCCCGGGACAGGGACCCATAATGAAAAACTGTTTTTT.

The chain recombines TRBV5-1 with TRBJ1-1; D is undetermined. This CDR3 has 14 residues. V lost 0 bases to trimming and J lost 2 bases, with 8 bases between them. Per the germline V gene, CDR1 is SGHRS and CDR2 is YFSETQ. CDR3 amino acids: CASSLAAYNTEAFF. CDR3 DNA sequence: TGCGCCAGCAGCTTGGCCGCCTACAACACTGAAGCTTTCTTT.

Here the CDR3 DNA reads TGTGCCAGCAGCCTAGGACTAGCGGGAGAAGAGACCCAGTACTTC. This gives the protein CASSLGLAGEETQYF. The chain carries TRBV7-3 and TRBJ2-5; 13 bases are shared with TRBD2. V lost 5 bases, J lost 3 bases, and 3 bases stayed unmatched. The germline V gene has CDR1 SGHTA and CDR2 FQGTGA. The CDR3 contains 15 residues.

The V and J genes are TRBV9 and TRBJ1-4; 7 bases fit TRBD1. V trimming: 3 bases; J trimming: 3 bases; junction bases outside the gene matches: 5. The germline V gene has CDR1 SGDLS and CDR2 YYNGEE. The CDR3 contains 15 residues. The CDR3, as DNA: TGTGCCAGCAGCGAGAGGGGGCGGGCTAATGAAAAACTGTTTTTT. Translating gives CASSERGRANEKLFF.

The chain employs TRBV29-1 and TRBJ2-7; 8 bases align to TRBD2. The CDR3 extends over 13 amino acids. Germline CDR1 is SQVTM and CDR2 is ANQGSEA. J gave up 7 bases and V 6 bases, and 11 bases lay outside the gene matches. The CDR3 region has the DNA TGCAGCGTCCCCACGGGGGGGGCGGGAGAGCAGTACTTC. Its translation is CSVPTGGAGEQYF.

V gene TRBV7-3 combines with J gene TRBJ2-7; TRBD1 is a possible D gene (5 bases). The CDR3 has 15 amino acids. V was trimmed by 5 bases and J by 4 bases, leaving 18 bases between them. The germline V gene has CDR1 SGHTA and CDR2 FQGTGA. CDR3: CASSPSGGASYEQYF. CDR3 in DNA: TGTGCCAGCAGCCCCAGTGGTGGGGCCTCATACGAGCAGTACTTC.

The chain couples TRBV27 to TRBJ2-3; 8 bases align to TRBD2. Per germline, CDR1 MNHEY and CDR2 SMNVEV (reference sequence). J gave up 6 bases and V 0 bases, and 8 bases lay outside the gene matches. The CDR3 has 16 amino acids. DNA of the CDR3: TGTGCCAGCAGTTTATCTTCCGGGAGGGCCCCTGATACGCAGTATTTT. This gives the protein CASSLSSGRAPDTQYF.

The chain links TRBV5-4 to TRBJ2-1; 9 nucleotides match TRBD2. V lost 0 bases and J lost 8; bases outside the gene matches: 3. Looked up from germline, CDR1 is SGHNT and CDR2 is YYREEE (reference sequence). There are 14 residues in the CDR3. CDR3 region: CASSLEAGGDEQFF. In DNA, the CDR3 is TGTGCCAGCAGCTTGGAGGCGGGAGGGGATGAGCAGTTCTTC. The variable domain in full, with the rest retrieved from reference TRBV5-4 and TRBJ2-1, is ETGVTQSPTHLIKTRGQQVTLRCSSQSGHNTVSWYQQALGQGPQFIFQYYREEENGRGNFPPRFSGLQFPNYSSELNVNALELDDSALYLCASSLEAGGDEQFFGPGTRLTVL.

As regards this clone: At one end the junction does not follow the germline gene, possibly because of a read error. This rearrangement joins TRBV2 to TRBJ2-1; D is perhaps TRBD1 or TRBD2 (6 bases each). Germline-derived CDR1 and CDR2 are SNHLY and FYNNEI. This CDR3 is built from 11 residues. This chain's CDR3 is CGGLSYNEQFF. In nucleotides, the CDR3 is TGCGGGGGCCTCTCCTACAATGAGCAGTTCTTC.

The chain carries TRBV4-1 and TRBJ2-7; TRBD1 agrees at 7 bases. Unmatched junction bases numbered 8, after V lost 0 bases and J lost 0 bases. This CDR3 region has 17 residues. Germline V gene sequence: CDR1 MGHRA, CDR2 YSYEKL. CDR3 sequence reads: CASSQEGWTGSSYEQYF. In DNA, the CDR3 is TGCGCCAGCAGCCAAGAGGGATGGACAGGAAGCTCCTACGAGCAGTACTTC.

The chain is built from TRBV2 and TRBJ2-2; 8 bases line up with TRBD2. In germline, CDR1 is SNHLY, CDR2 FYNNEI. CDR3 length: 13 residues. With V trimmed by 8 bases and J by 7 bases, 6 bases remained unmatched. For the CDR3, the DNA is TGTGCCAGCGGCTCCCGGGGGGGCGGGGAGCTGTTTTTT. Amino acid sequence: CASGSRGGGELFF.

CDR3 nucleotide sequence: TGTGCCAGCAGTTACGGGCCTGGTCTGGGCTACACCTTC. The encoded protein is CASSYGPGLGYTF. The chain employs TRBV6-5 and TRBJ1-2; D remains ambiguous. Germline CDR1 and CDR2: MNHEY and SVGAGI. Trimming cost V 2 bases and J 8 bases, with 12 bases left between them. This CDR3 comprises 13 residues.

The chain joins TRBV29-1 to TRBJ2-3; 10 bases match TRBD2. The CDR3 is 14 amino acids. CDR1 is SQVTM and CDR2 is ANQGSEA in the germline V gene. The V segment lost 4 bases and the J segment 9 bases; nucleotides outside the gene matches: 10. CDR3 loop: CSVVGASGSRTQYF. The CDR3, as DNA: TGCAGCGTTGTGGGCGCTAGCGGGAGTCGAACGCAGTATTTT.

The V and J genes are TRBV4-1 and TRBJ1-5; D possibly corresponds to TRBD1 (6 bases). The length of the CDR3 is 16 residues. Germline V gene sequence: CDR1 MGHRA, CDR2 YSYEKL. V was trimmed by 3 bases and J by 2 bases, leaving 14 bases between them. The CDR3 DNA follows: TGCGCCAGCAGCCACATAGGGACATCCCGCAATCAGCCCCAGCATTTT. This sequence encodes CASSHIGTSRNQPQHF.

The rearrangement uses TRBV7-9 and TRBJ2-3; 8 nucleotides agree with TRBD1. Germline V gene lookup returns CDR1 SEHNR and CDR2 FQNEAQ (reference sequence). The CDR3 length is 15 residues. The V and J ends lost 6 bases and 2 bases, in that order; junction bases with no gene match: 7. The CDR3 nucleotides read TGTGCCAGCAGTCACGGACAGGGAAACACAGATACGCAGTATTTT. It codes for CASSHGQGNTDTQYF.

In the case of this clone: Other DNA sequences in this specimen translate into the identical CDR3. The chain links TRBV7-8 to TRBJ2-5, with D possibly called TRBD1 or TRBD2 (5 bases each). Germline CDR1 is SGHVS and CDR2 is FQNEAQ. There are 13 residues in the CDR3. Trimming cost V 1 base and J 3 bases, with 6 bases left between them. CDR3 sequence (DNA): TGTGCCAGCAGCTTAGGAGGGGAAGAGACCCAGTACTTC. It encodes CASSLGGEETQYF.

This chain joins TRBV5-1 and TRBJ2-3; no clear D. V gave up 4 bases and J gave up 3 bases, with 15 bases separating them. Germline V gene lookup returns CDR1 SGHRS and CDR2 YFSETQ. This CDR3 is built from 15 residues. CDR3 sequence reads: CASSSQAPATDTQYF. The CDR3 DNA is TGCGCCAGCAGCAGTCAGGCGCCGGCGACAGATACGCAGTATTTT.

The CDR3 coding sequence is TGTGCCAGCGGGCCTTCCGCCTACGAGCAGTACTTC. Its translation is CASGPSAYEQYF. The chain joins TRBV6-5 to TRBJ2-7; D unclear. The germline CDR1 and CDR2 sequences are MNHEY and SVGAGI. This CDR3 is 12 amino acids long. The germline V and J ends were trimmed by 8 bases and 2 bases, with 10 bases remaining between them.

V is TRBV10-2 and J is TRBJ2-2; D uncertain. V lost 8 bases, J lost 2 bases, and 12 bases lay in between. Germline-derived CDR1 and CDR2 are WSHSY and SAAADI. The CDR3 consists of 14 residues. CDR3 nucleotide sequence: TGCGCCAGCCACAGTCCGGGCAACACCGGGGAGCTGTTTTTT. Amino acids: CASHSPGNTGELFF.